These 14 T cell receptor beta chains were all obtained from the same sample, sequenced in a study of blood T cells in healthy people across ages. Combining a sample-barcoded 5' primer with a J-beta primer mix, a second PCR ran for about 6 to 12 cycles. TCRdb re-called the 5' RACE reads through MiXCR, storing one row per CDR3 protein. The table has around 870,000 distinct CDR3 sequences, more than 25% seen once. The sequencing sample was made of blood. These receptors all come from a woman aged 80 or older in good health.

In regard to this clonotype: Its ends do not fully match the called genes, so a read error is possible. This chain joins TRBV24-1 and TRBJ2-1; tentatively, D is TRBD2 (7 bases). CDR3 length: 15 residues. Germline CDR1 and CDR2: KGHDR and SFDVKD. CDR3 in DNA: TGCGCCACCAGTGAGCCGGGGGGCCTTTACAATGAGCAGTTCTTC. Translation gives CATSEPGGLYNEQFF.

This clonotype came up many times. The chain joins TRBV11-2 to TRBJ2-1; 12 bases line up with TRBD2. This CDR3 is built from 16 residues. Trimming removed 3 bases from V and 10 bases from J; junction bases left unmatched: 10. CDR1 is SGHAT and CDR2 is FQNNGV in the germline V gene. The CDR3 coding sequence is TGTGCCAGCAGCTTCTGGTCTAGCGGGGGGGCGGAGGAGCAGTTCTTC. This sequence encodes CASSFWSSGGAEEQFF.

The chain employs TRBV7-2 and TRBJ1-4; weak D call: TRBD1 (5 bases). Germline CDR1 reads SGHTA; CDR2 reads FQGNSA. The CDR3 is 16 residues long. V was shortened by 4 bases and J by 7 bases, with 19 bases between the two germline ends. The CDR3 nucleotides are TGTGCCAGCAGCTCTTTGGGGGTGACGTCTGGTGAAAAACTGTTTTTT. This translates into CASSSLGVTSGEKLFF.

This clonotype has ten or more counts. The CDR3 region is CSARGAGDGYTF. DNA of the CDR3: TGCAGTGCTAGAGGGGCGGGGGATGGCTACACCTTC. This chain connects TRBV20-1 to TRBJ1-2; D is perhaps TRBD1 (5 bases). Trimming pared 1 base from V and 6 bases from J, leaving 9 bases between. The CDR3 loop spans 12 amino acids. In germline, CDR1 is DFQATT, CDR2 SNEGSKA (reference sequence).

This clonotype was observed a handful of times. The chain carries TRBV4-3 and TRBJ1-1; D is undetermined. Germline V gives CDR1 LGHNA, CDR2 YSLEER. V shed 6 bases and J shed 3 bases, with 11 bases lying between them. The CDR3 totals 13 residues. The CDR3 here is CASSLNGDTEAFF. As DNA, the CDR3 is TGCGCCAGCAGTCTTAACGGGGACACTGAAGCTTTCTTT.

This clonotype came up a few times. A read error is possible here, since a much larger clone lies one base away. The chain carries TRBV7-2 and TRBJ2-1; 13 bases are shared with TRBD2. V gave up 4 bases and J gave up 6 bases; unmatched junction bases: 6. Germline loops: CDR1 SGHTA, CDR2 FQGNSA. The CDR3 extends over 16 amino acids. The CDR3: CASSSTSGGVGNEQFF. CDR3 DNA sequence: TGTGCCAGCAGCTCCACTAGCGGGGGGGTCGGCAATGAGCAGTTCTTC.

This clonotype was seen ten or more times. The chain has TRBV6-2 or TRBV6-3 and TRBJ2-6, with 7 bases aligning to TRBD1. Germline loops: CDR1 MNHEY, CDR2 SVGEGT. This CDR3 comprises 17 residues. Trimming at V came to 5 bases and at J to 0 bases, leaving 7 bases not matched to a gene. CDR3 region: CASSVDRARSGANVLTF. For the CDR3, the DNA is TGTGCCAGCAGTGTTGACAGGGCCCGCTCTGGGGCCAACGTCCTGACTTTC.

This clonotype was picked up many times. V and J are TRBV9 and TRBJ2-3; possibly TRBD2 for D (6 bases). The CDR3 contains 16 residues. CDR1 is SGDLS and CDR2 is YYNGEE in the germline V gene. The V end lost 3 bases, the J end lost 5 bases, and 19 bases lay between the germline ends. The CDR3: CASSARTGGLRDTQYF. The CDR3 nucleotides are TGTGCCAGCAGCGCCAGAACCGGAGGGCTGAGAGATACGCAGTATTTT. Complete variable domain (other parts from reference TRBV9 and TRBJ2-3): DSGVTQTPKHLITATGQRVTLRCSPRSGDLSVYWYQQSLDQGLQFLIQYYNGEERAKGNILERFSAQQFPDLHSELNLSSLELGDSALYFCASSARTGGLRDTQYFGPGTRLTVL.

This clonotype has a count of ten or more. The chain recombines TRBV12-3 or TRBV12-4 with TRBJ2-2; the D gene is possibly TRBD2 (6 bases). Trimming cost V 6 bases and J 4 bases, with 12 bases left between them. The CDR3 is 14 amino acids. CDR3 sequence reads: CASSLGGSTGELFF. Written as DNA, the CDR3 is TGTGCCAGCAGCTTGGGGGGAAGCACCGGGGAGCTGTTTTTT.

This clonotype was seen ten or more times. This chain joins TRBV4-3 and TRBJ2-3, with a weak D call TRBD1 (5 bases). Germline values: CDR1 LGHNA, CDR2 YSLEER. The CDR3 runs to 13 residues. V was cut by 3 bases and J by 6 bases, with 10 bases left in between. The CDR3 loop reads CASSQAYRDTQYF. The CDR3 DNA follows: TGCGCCAGCAGCCAGGCTTACAGGGATACGCAGTATTTT.

At least ten counts were recorded for this clonotype. The gene calls are TRBV4-3 and TRBJ2-1; D unclear. Trimming stripped 4 bases from V and 0 bases from J, with 10 bases between. Germline V CDR1 and CDR2: LGHNA, YSLEER. This CDR3 is built from 15 residues. The CDR3 is CASSRTVFSYNEQFF. The DNA of the CDR3 is TGCGCCAGCAGCCGAACAGTGTTCTCCTACAATGAGCAGTTCTTC.

This clonotype showed up many times. The CDR3 nucleotides read TGTGCCATCCTAGCGGGGGGGCCCCCCAATGAGCAGTTCTTC. Translating it yields CAILAGGPPNEQFF. This chain connects TRBV10-3 to TRBJ2-1; 12 nucleotides match TRBD2. V gave up 8 bases and J gave up 6 bases; unmatched junction bases: 5. This CDR3 has 14 amino acids. Germline V gives CDR1 ENHRY, CDR2 SYGVKD.

This clonotype has ten or more counts. The rearrangement links TRBV5-1 to TRBJ2-1; D is ambiguous. This CDR3 region has 14 residues. Trimming shortened V by 3 bases and J by 5 bases, and 12 bases separated the two germline ends. The germline CDR1 and CDR2 sequences are SGHRS and YFSETQ. For the CDR3, the DNA is TGCGCCAGCAGCTGGAGACCAGATAACAATGAGCAGTTCTTC. It is translated as CASSWRPDNNEQFF.

On this clonotype: A junction boundary mismatches the germline segment, possibly from a read error. The rearrangement joins TRBV7-9 to TRBJ1-1, with D possibly being TRBD1 (6 bases). Germline V gene data show CDR1 as SEHNR and CDR2 as FQNEAQ (reference sequence). This CDR3 has 14 residues. The CDR3 here is CSSESQGQNTEAFF. DNA of the CDR3: TGTTCCAGCGAATCCCAGGGGCAGAACACTGAAGCTTTCTTT.